The 27 T cell receptor beta chains given below trace back to one sample, sequenced in a study of T cells after posttransplantation cyclophosphamide. Clones were sequenced by immunoSEQ multiplex PCR, and TCRdb holds only the in-frame ones, with some missing. The table includes some 21,000 clones, around 98% detected once. Sequencing was carried out using naive CD8+ T cells sorted from PBMCs. These receptors were taken from a man aged 35 to 55 in good health, CMV-negative, and a related stem cell transplant donor.

The chain recombines TRBV7-7 with TRBJ2-5, with 7 bases aligning to TRBD1. The length of the CDR3 is 13 residues. In germline, CDR1 is SSHAT, CDR2 FNYEAQ (reference sequence). Trimming removed 5 bases from V and 2 bases from J; junction bases left unmatched: 2. The CDR3 is CASSVTGQETQYF. The CDR3 bases are TGTGCCAGCAGCGTGACAGGGCAAGAGACCCAGTACTTC.

The chain joins TRBV5-4 to TRBJ2-7; 8 bases are a match to TRBD2. This CDR3 has 15 residues. V dropped 1 base and J dropped 6; count of bases not matched to a gene: 9. Per germline, CDR1 SGHNT and CDR2 YYREEE (reference sequence). CDR3 in amino acids: CASSLTSGQPAEQYF. For the CDR3, the DNA is TGTGCCAGCAGCTTGACTAGCGGACAGCCCGCCGAGCAGTACTTC. Combining the CDR3 with reference TRBV5-4 and TRBJ2-7 gives the whole variable domain ETGVTQSPTHLIKTRGQQVTLRCSSQSGHNTVSWYQQALGQGPQFIFQYYREEENGRGNFPPRFSGLQFPNYSSELNVNALELDDSALYLCASSLTSGQPAEQYFGPGTRLTVT.

The V and J genes are TRBV28 and TRBJ1-1, with TRBD1 matching over 8 bases. The length of the CDR3 is 15 residues. V lost 3 bases and J lost 8; bases outside the gene matches: 11. CDR1 is MDHEN and CDR2 is SYDVKM in the germline V gene. CDR3 in DNA: TGTGCCAGCAGTTTGGCCATGGGGAGGACAGGGGAAGCTTTCTTT. This encodes CASSLAMGRTGEAFF.

The chain employs TRBV29-1 and TRBJ2-7; TRBD1 matches 8 bases. The CDR3 totals 14 residues. Per germline, CDR1 SQVTM and CDR2 ANQGSEA. Trimming cost V 0 bases and J 4 bases; bases outside gene matches: 5. CDR3 loop: CSVEEGTGGYEQYF. CDR3 in DNA: TGCAGCGTTGAAGAGGGGACAGGTGGGTACGAGCAGTACTTC.

The chain joins TRBV27 to TRBJ2-7, with 10 bases aligning to TRBD2. Per germline, CDR1 MNHEY and CDR2 SMNVEV (reference sequence). This CDR3 is built from 16 residues. Trimming took 2 bases from V and 3 from J; bases not matched to a gene: 7. The CDR3 protein is CASSLSGTSDYYEQYF. The CDR3 DNA sequence: TGTGCCAGCAGTTTAAGTGGGACTAGCGATTACTACGAGCAGTACTTC.

This clone showed up just once. This rearrangement joins TRBV28 to TRBJ1-2; 10 bases map to TRBD1. J was trimmed by 5 bases and V by 5 bases; bases with no gene match: 11. This CDR3 has 16 residues. The germline V gene encodes CDR1 MDHEN and CDR2 SYDVKM. The CDR3 region is CASSPDRQGAWYGYTF. CDR3 bases: TGTGCCAGCAGTCCAGATCGACAGGGGGCTTGGTATGGCTACACCTTC.

This chain joins TRBV4-1 and TRBJ2-1, with no clear D. The CDR3 is 13 residues long. Trimming cost V 1 base and J 6 bases, with 7 bases left between them. The V gene's germline CDR1 is MGHRA and CDR2 YSYEKL. This CDR3 reads CASSQVSVNEQFF. As DNA, the CDR3 is TGCGCCAGCAGCCAAGTATCAGTCAATGAGCAGTTCTTC.

CDR3 nucleotides: TGCGCCAGCGGGGACTCAGCCGTCTACGAGCAGTACTTC. It translates to CASGDSAVYEQYF. The chain uses TRBV10-2 and TRBJ2-7; possible D gene TRBD2, 6 bases. The germline CDR1 and CDR2 sequences are WSHSY and SAAADI. Trimming stripped 8 bases from V and 3 bases from J, with 14 bases between. The length of the CDR3 is 13 residues.

The V call is TRBV5-1, the J call TRBJ2-1; 13 bases map to TRBD2. The CDR3 contains 14 residues. J gave up 8 bases and V 3 bases, and 2 bases lay outside the gene matches. CDR1 is SGHRS and CDR2 is YFSETQ in the germline V gene. For the CDR3, the DNA is TGCGCCAGCAGCTGGACTAGCGGGAGCGATGAGCAGTTCTTC. Translating it yields CASSWTSGSDEQFF.

The J gene is TRBJ1-1, the V gene TRBV30, with a tentative D call TRBD1 (6 bases). CDR3 size: 14 residues. Germline CDR1 is GTSNPN and CDR2 is SVGIG (reference sequence). V lost 6 bases to trimming and J lost 1 base, with 15 bases between them. The CDR3 region has the DNA TGTGCCTGCCTGGGAAGGGACAAGAACACTGAAGCTTTCTTT. Its protein is CACLGRDKNTEAFF.

This chain uses TRBV27 with TRBJ1-1, with D possibly matching TRBD1 (6 bases). The CDR3 has 14 amino acids. Germline V gene data show CDR1 as MNHEY and CDR2 as SMNVEV (reference sequence). The V end lost 3 bases, the J end lost 7 bases, and 15 bases lay between the germline ends. The CDR3 nucleotides read TGTGCCAGCAGTTTGTCGACAGGAGCCTATGAAGCTTTCTTT. Translation gives CASSLSTGAYEAFF.

This clone was detected once. The V call is TRBV2, the J call TRBJ2-2; no clear D. V lost 10 bases, J lost 6 bases, and 9 bases lay in between. Per the germline V gene, CDR1 is SNHLY and CDR2 is FYNNEI. The CDR3 runs 11 residues. The CDR3 region has the DNA TGTGCCACTACGAGCCCCGGGGAGCTGTTTTTT. It codes for CATTSPGELFF.

This chain connects TRBV4-2 to TRBJ2-2; D not resolved. The germline CDR1 and CDR2 sequences are LGHNA and YNFKEQ. Trimming shortened V by 0 bases and J by 4 bases, and 12 bases separated the two germline ends. The CDR3 contains 16 residues. The CDR3 DNA sequence: TGTGCCAGCAGCCAAGAGGAGCGCGGCGGCACCGGGGAGCTGTTTTTT. This gives the protein CASSQEERGGTGELFF.

The chain couples TRBV14 to TRBJ2-7, with 7 bases that match TRBD2. Germline V gives CDR1 SGHDN, CDR2 FVKESK. The V segment lost 0 bases and the J segment 4 bases; nucleotides outside the gene matches: 6. The CDR3 is made up of 15 amino acids. CDR3 in amino acids: CASSQEAGDGYEQYF. The CDR3 DNA is TGTGCCAGCAGCCAAGAGGCGGGAGACGGGTACGAGCAGTACTTC.

The chain combines TRBV5-6 with TRBJ2-7, with 7 positions matching TRBD2. The V gene end was trimmed by 0 bases and the J gene end by 6 bases; junction bases not matched to a gene: 6. CDR3 length: 14 amino acids. CDR1 and CDR2 from the germline V gene are SGHDT and YYEEEE. The CDR3 DNA follows: TGTGCCAGCAGCTTGGGGCTAGCGGAGGGCGAGCAGTACTTC. It encodes CASSLGLAEGEQYF. Based on the CDR3 plus reference TRBV5-6 and TRBJ2-7, the full variable domain is DAGVTQSPTHLIKTRGQQVTLRCSPKSGHDTVSWYQQALGQGPQFIFQYYEEEERQRGNFPDRFSGHQFPNYSSELNVNALLLGDSALYLCASSLGLAEGEQYFGPGTRLTVT.

The chain uses TRBV7-9 and TRBJ1-2, with 7 bases that match TRBD1. V was pared by 5 bases and J by 2 bases, with 2 bases of the junction left unmatched. Germline loops: CDR1 SEHNR, CDR2 FQNEAQ (reference sequence). The CDR3 covers 13 residues. The CDR3, as DNA: TGTGCCAGCAGCCAACAGGGGAACTATGGCTACACCTTC. This gives the protein CASSQQGNYGYTF.

The J gene is TRBJ1-1, the V gene TRBV5-1; 8 bases match TRBD1. This CDR3 has 14 amino acids. Germline V gene sequence: CDR1 SGHRS, CDR2 YFSETQ. The ends lost 4 bases at V and 3 bases at J; junction bases unmatched: 5. CDR3 DNA: TGCGCCAGCAGCCTGGGACAGGATTACACTGAAGCTTTCTTT. Translated, it gives CASSLGQDYTEAFF.

This sequence joins TRBV15 and TRBJ2-3; a weak D match, TRBD2 (5 bases). This CDR3 comprises 16 residues. The V and J ends lost 0 bases and 0 bases respectively, with 10 bases between them. CDR1 is LNHNV, CDR2 YYDKDF, per germline (reference sequence). The CDR3 region is CATSREAASSTDTQYF. The CDR3 DNA sequence: TGTGCCACCAGCAGAGAGGCGGCTAGCAGCACAGATACGCAGTATTTT.

This chain links TRBV11-2 with TRBJ2-5, with 10 bases lining up with TRBD1. Germline CDR1 and CDR2: SGHAT and FQNNGV. V was pared by 4 bases and J by 5 bases, with 10 bases of the junction left unmatched. This CDR3 spans 16 amino acids. The CDR3 region is CASSSWGGQGMETQYF. In nucleotides, the CDR3 is TGTGCCAGCAGCTCTTGGGGGGGACAGGGGATGGAGACCCAGTACTTC.

The chain is built from TRBV7-9 and TRBJ2-1; 14 bases are a match to TRBD2. The germline CDR1 and CDR2 sequences are SEHNR and FQNEAQ (reference sequence). The J segment lost 1 base and the V segment lost 5 bases, leaving 10 bases of the junction unmatched. The CDR3 runs 19 residues. This CDR3 is CASSGPGLAGEKSYNEQFF. Written as DNA, the CDR3 is TGTGCCAGCAGCGGACCGGGACTAGCGGGAGAGAAGTCCTACAATGAGCAGTTCTTC. Looking up the rest from reference TRBV7-9 and TRBJ2-1 gives the full variable domain: DTGVSQNPRHKITKRGQNVTFRCDPISEHNRLYWYRQTLGQGPEFLTYFQNEAQLEKSRLLSDRFSAERPKGSFSTLEIQRTEQGDSAMYLCASSGPGLAGEKSYNEQFFGPGTRLTVL.

In this sample, this clone turned up once. The gene calls are TRBV18 and TRBJ2-3; 9 bases match TRBD2. V trimming: 3 bases; J trimming: 3 bases; junction bases outside the gene matches: 10. Germline V gives CDR1 KGHSH, CDR2 LQKENI. This CDR3 spans 17 amino acids. Here the CDR3 DNA reads TGTGCCAGCTCACCGCGAGGCGGGAGGGCCGGGACAGATACGCAGTATTTT. Translating gives CASSPRGGRAGTDTQYF.

The chain has TRBV4-3 and TRBJ2-3; the D gene is possibly TRBD2 (6 bases). Germline CDR1 LGHNA, CDR2 YSLEER. CDR3 size: 15 residues. V lost 3 bases and J lost 3, with 13 bases in between. CDR3 protein: CASSQLREETDTQYF. DNA for the CDR3: TGCGCCAGCAGCCAGTTAAGGGAGGAAACAGATACGCAGTATTTT.

The chain combines TRBV7-2 with TRBJ2-7; TRBD1 matches 8 bases. The trim removed 5 bases at V and 2 bases at J, leaving 5 bases unmatched. Germline CDR1 reads SGHTA; CDR2 reads FQGNSA. CDR3 size: 14 residues. The CDR3 DNA is TGTGCCAGCAGCCCCGGGACAGGTACCTACGAGCAGTACTTC. This translates into CASSPGTGTYEQYF.

The chain's CDR3 is CASSILGARGNTGELFF. The CDR3 bases are TGTGCCAGTAGTATCTTGGGGGCTAGGGGGAACACCGGGGAGCTGTTTTTT. This chain connects TRBV19 to TRBJ2-2, with D maybe TRBD1 (6 bases). Per the germline V gene, CDR1 is LNHDA and CDR2 is SQIVND (reference sequence). Trimming shortened V by 3 bases and J by 1 base, and 15 bases separated the two germline ends. The CDR3 length is 17 residues.

The chain uses TRBV27 and TRBJ2-7, with D perhaps matching TRBD2 (6 bases). The V gene lost 5 bases and the J gene lost 2 bases, with 28 bases spanning the gap. The length of the CDR3 is 19 residues. Germline CDR1 is MNHEY and CDR2 is SMNVEV (reference sequence). CDR3 sequence: CASSLRAPQLALETYEQYF. The CDR3 bases are TGTGCCAGCAGTCTTAGGGCCCCCCAACTAGCTCTGGAAACCTACGAGCAGTACTTC.

The gene calls are TRBV11-2 and TRBJ2-3; 13 nucleotides agree with TRBD2. The CDR3 contains 17 residues. Germline CDR1 SGHAT, CDR2 FQNNGV. Unmatched junction bases numbered 6, after V lost 4 bases and J lost 2 bases. For the CDR3, the DNA is TGTGCCAGCAGCTCAACGGGACTAGCGGGAACCACAGATACGCAGTATTTT. It specifies CASSSTGLAGTTDTQYF.

The chain has TRBV9 and TRBJ2-2; D is uncertain. CDR3 size: 11 residues. V was shortened by 4 bases and J by 5 bases, with 3 bases between the two germline ends. The germline V gene encodes CDR1 SGDLS and CDR2 YYNGEE. The CDR3: CASSLTGELFF. The DNA for the CDR3 is TGTGCCAGCAGCCTGACCGGGGAGCTGTTTTTT.